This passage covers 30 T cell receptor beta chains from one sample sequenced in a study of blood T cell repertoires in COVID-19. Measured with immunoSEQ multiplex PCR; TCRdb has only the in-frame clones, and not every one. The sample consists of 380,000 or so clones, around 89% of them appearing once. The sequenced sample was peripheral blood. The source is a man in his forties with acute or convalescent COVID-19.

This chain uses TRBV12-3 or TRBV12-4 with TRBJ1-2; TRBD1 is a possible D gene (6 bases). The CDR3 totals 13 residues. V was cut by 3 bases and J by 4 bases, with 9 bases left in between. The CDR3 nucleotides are TGTGCCAGCAGTTTCGGCAGGGGCTATGGCTACACCTTC. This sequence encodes CASSFGRGYGYTF.

CDR3 sequence: CASSVTLEQYF. CDR3 nucleotides: TGTGCCAGCAGTGTTACTTTGGAGCAGTACTTC. This chain links TRBV12-3 or TRBV12-4 with TRBJ2-7; D is undetermined. CDR3 length equals 11 residues. Trimming removed 5 bases from V and 7 bases from J, with 9 bases in between.

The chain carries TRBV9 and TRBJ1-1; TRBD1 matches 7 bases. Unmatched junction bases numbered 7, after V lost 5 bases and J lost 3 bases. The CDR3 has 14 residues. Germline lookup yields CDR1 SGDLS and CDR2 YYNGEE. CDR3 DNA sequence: TGTGCCAGCAGACCTACAGGGGTCCACACTGAAGCTTTCTTT. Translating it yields CASRPTGVHTEAFF.

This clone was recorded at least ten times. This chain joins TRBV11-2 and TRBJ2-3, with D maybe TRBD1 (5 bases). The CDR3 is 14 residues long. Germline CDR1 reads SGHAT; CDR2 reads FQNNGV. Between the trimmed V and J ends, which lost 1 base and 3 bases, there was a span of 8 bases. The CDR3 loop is CASSLVPGTDTQYF. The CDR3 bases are TGTGCCAGCAGCTTAGTTCCAGGGACAGATACGCAGTATTTT.

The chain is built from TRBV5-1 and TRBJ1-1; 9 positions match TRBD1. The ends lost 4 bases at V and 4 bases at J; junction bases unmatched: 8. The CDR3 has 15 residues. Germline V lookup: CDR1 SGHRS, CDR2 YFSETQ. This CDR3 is CASSRGGQGLTEAFF. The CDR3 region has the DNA TGCGCCAGCAGCAGGGGGGGACAGGGTCTCACTGAAGCTTTCTTT.

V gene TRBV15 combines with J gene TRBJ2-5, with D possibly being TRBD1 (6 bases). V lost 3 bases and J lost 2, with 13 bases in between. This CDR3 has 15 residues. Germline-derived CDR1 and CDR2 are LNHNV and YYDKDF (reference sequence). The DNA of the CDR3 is TGTGCCACCAGCAGCCCCCCCAGGGGTCAAGAGACCCAGTACTTC. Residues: CATSSPPRGQETQYF.

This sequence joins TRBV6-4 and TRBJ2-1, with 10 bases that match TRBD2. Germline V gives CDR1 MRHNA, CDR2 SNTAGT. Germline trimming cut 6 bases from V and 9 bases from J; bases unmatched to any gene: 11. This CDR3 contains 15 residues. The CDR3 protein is CASRPDSGRAGEQFF. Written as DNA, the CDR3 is TGTGCCAGCAGACCTGACAGCGGGAGGGCCGGTGAGCAGTTCTTC.

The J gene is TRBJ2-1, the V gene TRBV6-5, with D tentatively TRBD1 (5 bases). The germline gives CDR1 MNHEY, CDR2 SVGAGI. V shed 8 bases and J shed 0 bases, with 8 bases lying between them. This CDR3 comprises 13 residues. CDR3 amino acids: CASATASYNEQFF. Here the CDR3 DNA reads TGTGCCAGCGCGACAGCCTCCTACAATGAGCAGTTCTTC.

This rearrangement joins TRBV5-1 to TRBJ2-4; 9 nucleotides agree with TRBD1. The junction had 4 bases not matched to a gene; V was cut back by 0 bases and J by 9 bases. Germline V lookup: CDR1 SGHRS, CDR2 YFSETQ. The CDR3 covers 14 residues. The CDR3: CASSLVQGAGIQYF. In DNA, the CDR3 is TGCGCCAGCAGCTTGGTACAGGGGGCCGGCATTCAGTACTTC.

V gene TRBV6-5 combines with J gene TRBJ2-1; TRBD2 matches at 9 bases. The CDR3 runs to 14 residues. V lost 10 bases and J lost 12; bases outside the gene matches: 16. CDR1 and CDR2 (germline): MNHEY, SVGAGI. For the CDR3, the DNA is TGTGCCATAGTAGGTCCAGCGGGAGGTTTTAGGCAGTTCTTC. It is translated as CAIVGPAGGFRQFF.

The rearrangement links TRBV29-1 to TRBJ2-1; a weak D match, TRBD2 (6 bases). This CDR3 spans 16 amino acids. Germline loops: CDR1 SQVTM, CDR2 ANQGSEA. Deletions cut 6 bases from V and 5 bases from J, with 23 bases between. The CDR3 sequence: CSVMGWGTPLDNEQFF. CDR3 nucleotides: TGCAGCGTGATGGGGTGGGGGACTCCCCTAGACAATGAGCAGTTCTTC.

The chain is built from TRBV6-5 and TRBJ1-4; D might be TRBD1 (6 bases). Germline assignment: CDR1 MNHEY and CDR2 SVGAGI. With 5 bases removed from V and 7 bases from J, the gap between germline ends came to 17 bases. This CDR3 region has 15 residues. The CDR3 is CASSLGAGASEKLFF. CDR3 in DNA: TGTGCCAGCAGTCTGGGGGCAGGTGCTAGTGAAAAACTGTTTTTT.

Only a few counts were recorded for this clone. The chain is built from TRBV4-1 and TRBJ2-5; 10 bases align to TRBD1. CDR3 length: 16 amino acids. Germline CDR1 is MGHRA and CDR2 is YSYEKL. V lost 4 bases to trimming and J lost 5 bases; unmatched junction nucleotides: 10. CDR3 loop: CASSPRDRGLFETQYF. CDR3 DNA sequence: TGCGCCAGCAGCCCGAGGGACAGGGGCCTCTTTGAGACCCAGTACTTC.

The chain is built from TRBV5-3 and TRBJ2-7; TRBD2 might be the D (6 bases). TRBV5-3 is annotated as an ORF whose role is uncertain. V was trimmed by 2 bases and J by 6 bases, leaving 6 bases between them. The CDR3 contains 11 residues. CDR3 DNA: TGTGCCAGAAGCTTACTAGCCGAGCAGTACTTC. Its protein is CARSLLAEQYF.

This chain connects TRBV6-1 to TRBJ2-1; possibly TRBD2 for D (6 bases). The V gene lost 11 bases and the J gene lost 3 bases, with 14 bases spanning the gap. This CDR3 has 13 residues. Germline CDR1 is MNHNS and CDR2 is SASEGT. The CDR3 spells CAGGQGNYNEQFF. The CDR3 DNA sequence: TGTGCCGGAGGGCAGGGTAACTACAATGAGCAGTTCTTC.

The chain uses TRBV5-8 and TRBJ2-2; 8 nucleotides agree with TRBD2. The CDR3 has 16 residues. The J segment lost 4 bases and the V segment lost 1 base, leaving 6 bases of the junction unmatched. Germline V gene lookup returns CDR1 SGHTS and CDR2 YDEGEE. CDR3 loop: CASSLSGGWGTGELFF. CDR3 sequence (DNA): TGTGCCAGCAGCTTGAGCGGGGGCTGGGGCACCGGGGAGCTGTTTTTT.

The CDR3 loop is CATSDSTGVGGYTF. CDR3 DNA sequence: TGTGCCACCAGTGACTCTACAGGGGTGGGAGGCTACACCTTC. The chain combines TRBV24-1 with TRBJ1-2; 7 bases agree with TRBD1. The length of the CDR3 is 14 residues. The V and J ends lost 4 bases and 8 bases, in that order; junction bases with no gene match: 9. Germline V gives CDR1 KGHDR, CDR2 SFDVKD.

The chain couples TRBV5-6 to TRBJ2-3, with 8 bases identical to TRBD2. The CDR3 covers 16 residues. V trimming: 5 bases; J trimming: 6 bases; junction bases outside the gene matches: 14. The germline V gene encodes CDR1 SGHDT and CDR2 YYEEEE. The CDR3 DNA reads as TGTGCCAGCAGACCGTTAGCGGGACTATCGTGGGATACGCAGTATTTT. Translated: CASRPLAGLSWDTQYF.

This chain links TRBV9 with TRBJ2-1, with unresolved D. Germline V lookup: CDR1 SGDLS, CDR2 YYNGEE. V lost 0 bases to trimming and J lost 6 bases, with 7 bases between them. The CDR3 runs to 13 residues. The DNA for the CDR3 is TGTGCCAGCAGCGTAGAAAGCCTCAATGAGCAGTTCTTC. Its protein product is CASSVESLNEQFF.

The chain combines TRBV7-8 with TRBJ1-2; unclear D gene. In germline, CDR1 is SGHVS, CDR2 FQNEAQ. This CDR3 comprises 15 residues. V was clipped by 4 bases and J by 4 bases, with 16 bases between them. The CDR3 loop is CASSSIGRGVYGYTF. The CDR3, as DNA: TGTGCCAGCAGCTCTATAGGGAGAGGCGTCTATGGCTACACCTTC.

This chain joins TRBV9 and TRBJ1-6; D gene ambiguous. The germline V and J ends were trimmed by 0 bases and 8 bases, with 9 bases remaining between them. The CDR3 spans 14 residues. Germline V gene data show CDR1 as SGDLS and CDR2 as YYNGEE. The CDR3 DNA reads TGTGCCAGCAGCGTAGCTTCCCGTGATTCACCCCTCCACTTT. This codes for CASSVASRDSPLHF.

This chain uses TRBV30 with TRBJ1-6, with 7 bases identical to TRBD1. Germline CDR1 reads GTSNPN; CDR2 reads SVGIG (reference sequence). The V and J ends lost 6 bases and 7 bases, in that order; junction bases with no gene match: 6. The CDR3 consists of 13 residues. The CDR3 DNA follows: TGTGCCTGTCACGAGGGGGCCAATTCACCCCTCCACTTT. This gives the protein CACHEGANSPLHF.

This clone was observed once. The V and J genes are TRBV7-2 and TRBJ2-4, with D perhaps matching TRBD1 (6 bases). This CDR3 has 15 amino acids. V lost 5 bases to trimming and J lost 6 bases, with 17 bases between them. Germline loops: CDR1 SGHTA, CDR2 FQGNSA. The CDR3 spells CASSLDRSSLNIQYF. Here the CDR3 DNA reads TGTGCCAGCAGCCTAGACAGGAGTTCCCTAAACATTCAGTACTTC.

CDR3: CASSPTGANTGELFF. The DNA for the CDR3 is TGTGCCAGCAGCCCTACAGGGGCGAACACCGGGGAGCTGTTTTTT. The chain combines TRBV9 with TRBJ2-2; 7 nucleotides agree with TRBD1. There are 15 residues in the CDR3. CDR1 and CDR2 from the germline V gene are SGDLS and YYNGEE. The junction had 3 bases not matched to a gene; V was cut back by 4 bases and J by 0 bases.

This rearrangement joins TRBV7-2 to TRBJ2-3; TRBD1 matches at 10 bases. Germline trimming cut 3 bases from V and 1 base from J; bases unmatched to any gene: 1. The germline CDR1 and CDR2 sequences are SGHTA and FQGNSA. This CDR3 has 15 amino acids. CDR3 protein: CASSFGTGGTDTQYF. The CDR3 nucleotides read TGTGCCAGCAGCTTTGGGACAGGGGGCACAGATACGCAGTATTTT.

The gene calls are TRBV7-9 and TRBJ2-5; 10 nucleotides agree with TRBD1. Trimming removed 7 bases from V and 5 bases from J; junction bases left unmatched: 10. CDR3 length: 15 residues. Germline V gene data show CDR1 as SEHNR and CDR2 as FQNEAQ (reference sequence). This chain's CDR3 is CASTAEDRGRETQYF. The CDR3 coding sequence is TGTGCCAGCACTGCGGAGGACAGGGGGAGGGAGACCCAGTACTTC.

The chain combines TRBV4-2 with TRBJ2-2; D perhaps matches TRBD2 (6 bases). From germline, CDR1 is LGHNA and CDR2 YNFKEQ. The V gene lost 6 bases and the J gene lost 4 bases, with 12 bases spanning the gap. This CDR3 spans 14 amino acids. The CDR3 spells CASRLLGGTGELFF. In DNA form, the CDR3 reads TGTGCCAGCAGGCTCCTCGGGGGCACCGGGGAGCTGTTTTTT.

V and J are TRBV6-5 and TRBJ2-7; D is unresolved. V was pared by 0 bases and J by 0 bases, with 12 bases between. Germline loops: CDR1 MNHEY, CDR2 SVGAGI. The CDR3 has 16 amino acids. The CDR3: CASSYSRLMSSYEQYF. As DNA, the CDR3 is TGTGCCAGCAGTTACTCGAGACTGATGAGCTCCTACGAGCAGTACTTC.

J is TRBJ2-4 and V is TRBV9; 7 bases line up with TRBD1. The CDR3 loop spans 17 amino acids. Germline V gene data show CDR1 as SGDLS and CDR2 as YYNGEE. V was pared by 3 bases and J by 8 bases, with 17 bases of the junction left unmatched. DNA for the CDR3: TGTGCCAGCAGCGCCGGGACAGCCCGTAGATTTAGCGACATTCAGTACTTC. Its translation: CASSAGTARRFSDIQYF.

This CDR3 is CASSPSGTSGQETQYF. The DNA for the CDR3 is TGTGCCAGCAGCCCATCCGGGACTAGCGGCCAAGAGACCCAGTACTTC. The chain links TRBV3-1 (or the pseudogene TRBV3-2) to TRBJ2-5; 11 bases map to TRBD2. V shed 4 bases and J 1 base; nucleotides not matched to a gene: 5. The CDR3 consists of 16 residues. Germline assignment: CDR1 LGHDT and CDR2 YNNKEL (reference sequence).